This T cell receptor beta chain appears in the sequencing data of a study of blood T cell repertoires in COVID-19. Across the whole study: Italy, Spain and the United States were the sources of the convalescent and acute COVID-19 samples. PBMCs, B-cell-depleted T cells, or T cells were the source of the cDNA or gDNA that made up the material.

This clone is a singleton in its sample. The study assigned cohorts using participant-reported clinical history. The method was immunoSEQ multiplex PCR; TCRdb's version includes in-frame clones alone and lacks a portion of them. The repertoire holds 210,000 or so clones, around 81% seen once, with 8.9% in the top ten. Sequencing was done on a sample of PBMCs or T cells enriched from blood (not recorded which). The receptor was derived from a woman in her forties or fifties with acute COVID-19.

The DNA of the CDR3 is TGCGCCAGCAGCCAAAAGGGCCTAACAGGGTCCTATGGCTACACCTTC. Its protein product is CASSQKGLTGSYGYTF. The chain is built from TRBV4-3 and TRBJ1-2, with D perhaps matching TRBD1 (6 bases). CDR1 LGHNA and CDR2 YSLEER come from the germline V gene. Trimming shortened V by 2 bases and J by 4 bases, and 17 bases separated the two germline ends. The CDR3 sequence is 16 residues long.